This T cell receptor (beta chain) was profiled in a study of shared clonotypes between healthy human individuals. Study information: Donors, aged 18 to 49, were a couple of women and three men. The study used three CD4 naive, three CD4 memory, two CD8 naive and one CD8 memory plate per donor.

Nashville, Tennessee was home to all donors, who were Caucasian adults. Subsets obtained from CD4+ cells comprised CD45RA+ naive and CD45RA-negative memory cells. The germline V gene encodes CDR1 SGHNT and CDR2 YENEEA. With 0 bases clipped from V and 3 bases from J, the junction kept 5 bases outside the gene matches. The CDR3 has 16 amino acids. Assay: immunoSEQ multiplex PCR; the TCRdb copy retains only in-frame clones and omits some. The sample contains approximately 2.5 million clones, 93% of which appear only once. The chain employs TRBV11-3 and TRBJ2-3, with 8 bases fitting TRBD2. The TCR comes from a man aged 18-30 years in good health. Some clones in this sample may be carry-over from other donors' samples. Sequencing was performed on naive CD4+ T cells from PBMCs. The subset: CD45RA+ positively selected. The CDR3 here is CASSLDSGMGTDTQYF. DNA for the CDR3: TGTGCCAGCAGCTTAGATAGCGGGATGGGGACAGATACGCAGTATTTT.